One and the same sample provided the 7 T cell receptor beta chains below, sequenced in a study of immune evolution from preneoplasia to lung adenocarcinoma. Only in-frame clones appear in the TCRdb table, and some are missing; sequencing was by immunoSEQ multiplex PCR. Found here are about 9,600 clones, about 90% of them singletons; the top ten hold approximately 2.3%. The sequenced sample consisted of FFPE invasive lung adenocarcinoma tissue. These receptor sequences come from a person between 65 and 79 years old with invasive lung adenocarcinoma.

The chain uses TRBV5-4 and TRBJ2-7; the D is unclear. The V end lost 1 base, the J end lost 3 bases, and 11 bases lay between the germline ends. The CDR3 spans 14 residues. CDR1 and CDR2 (germline): SGHNT, YYREEE (reference sequence). The CDR3 sequence is CASSLKLDGYEQYF. The CDR3 nucleotides read TGTGCCAGCAGCTTGAAACTGGACGGCTACGAGCAGTACTTC.

The V call is TRBV10-3, the J call TRBJ2-7; 12 bases are a match to TRBD2. The CDR3 loop spans 16 amino acids. The germline V gene has CDR1 ENHRY and CDR2 SYGVKD. The V segment lost 2 bases and the J segment 6 bases; nucleotides outside the gene matches: 8. The CDR3 is CAISEPTSGRSTEQYF. The CDR3 DNA reads TGTGCCATCAGTGAGCCTACTAGCGGGAGGTCTACCGAGCAGTACTTC.

This clone was seen just once. This sequence joins TRBV10-3 and TRBJ2-7; D unresolved. V was trimmed by 2 bases and J by 2 bases, leaving 10 bases between them. The CDR3 spans 14 residues. Germline CDR1 reads ENHRY; CDR2 reads SYGVKD. The CDR3 loop is CAISEESRPYEQYF. The CDR3 region has the DNA TGTGCCATCAGTGAGGAAAGCCGTCCCTACGAGCAGTACTTC.

V and J are TRBV4-2 and TRBJ1-2; 8 bases are shared with TRBD1. Germline CDR1 is LGHNA and CDR2 is YNFKEQ. Trimming cost V 0 bases and J 3 bases; bases outside gene matches: 12. This CDR3 comprises 18 residues. CDR3 sequence: CASSQDRGDRIFHYGYTF. The DNA for the CDR3 is TGTGCCAGCAGCCAAGATAGGGGGGACAGGATCTTTCACTATGGCTACACCTTC.

This sequence joins TRBV29-1 and TRBJ1-1, with D perhaps TRBD1 (5 bases). From germline, CDR1 is SQVTM and CDR2 ANQGSEA. The CDR3 sequence is 14 residues long. Trimming shortened V by 6 bases and J by 1 base, and 15 bases separated the two germline ends. The chain's CDR3 is CSVGPRISNTEAFF. The CDR3 DNA reads TGCAGCGTGGGACCGAGGATATCGAACACTGAAGCTTTCTTT.

The chain combines TRBV5-4 with TRBJ1-2, with 12 nucleotides matching TRBD1. Germline V gene data show CDR1 as SGHNT and CDR2 as YYREEE (reference sequence). V lost 0 bases to trimming and J lost 5 bases; unmatched junction nucleotides: 8. CDR3 length: 17 residues. CDR3 amino acids: CASSLGGTGGELYGYTF. DNA of the CDR3: TGTGCCAGCAGCTTGGGGGGGACAGGGGGCGAGCTTTATGGCTACACCTTC.

V and J are TRBV29-1 and TRBJ2-5; a possible D gene is TRBD2 (6 bases). Germline assignment: CDR1 SQVTM and CDR2 ANQGSEA. CDR3 length: 13 amino acids. Trimming cost V 0 bases and J 4 bases, with 9 bases left between them. The CDR3 sequence: CSVEDRRGETQYF. The CDR3 DNA follows: TGCAGCGTTGAAGATCGGAGGGGAGAGACCCAGTACTTC.